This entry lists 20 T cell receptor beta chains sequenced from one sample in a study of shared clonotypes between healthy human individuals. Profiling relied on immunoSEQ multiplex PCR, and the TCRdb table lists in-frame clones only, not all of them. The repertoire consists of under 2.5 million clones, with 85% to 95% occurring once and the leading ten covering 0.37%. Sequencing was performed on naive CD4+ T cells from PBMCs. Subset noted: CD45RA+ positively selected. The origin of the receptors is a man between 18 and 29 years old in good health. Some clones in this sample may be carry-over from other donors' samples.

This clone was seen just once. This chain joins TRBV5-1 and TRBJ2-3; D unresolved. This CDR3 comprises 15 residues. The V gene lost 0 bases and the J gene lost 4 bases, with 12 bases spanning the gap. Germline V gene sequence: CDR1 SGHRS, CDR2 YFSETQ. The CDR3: CASSLGQLVPDTQYF. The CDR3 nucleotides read TGCGCCAGCAGCTTGGGCCAATTGGTCCCAGATACGCAGTATTTT.

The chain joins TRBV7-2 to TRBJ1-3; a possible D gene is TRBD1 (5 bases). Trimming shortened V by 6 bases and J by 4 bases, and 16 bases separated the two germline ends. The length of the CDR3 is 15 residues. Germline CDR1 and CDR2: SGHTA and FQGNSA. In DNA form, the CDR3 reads TGTGCCAGCAGTTTTTTCCAGGGAACCGGAAACACCATATATTTT. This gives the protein CASSFFQGTGNTIYF.

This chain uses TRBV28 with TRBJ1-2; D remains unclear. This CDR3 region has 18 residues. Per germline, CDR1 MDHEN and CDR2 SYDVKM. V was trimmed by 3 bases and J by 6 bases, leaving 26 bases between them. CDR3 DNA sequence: TGTGCCAGCAGTTTTTCCGGCGTCAGGAAGGAATCGTTGGATGGCTACACCTTC. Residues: CASSFSGVRKESLDGYTF.

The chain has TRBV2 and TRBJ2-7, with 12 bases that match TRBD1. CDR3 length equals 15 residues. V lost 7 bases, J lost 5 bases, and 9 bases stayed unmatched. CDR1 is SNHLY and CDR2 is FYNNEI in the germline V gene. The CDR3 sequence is CASTIPGQGAHEQYF. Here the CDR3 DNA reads TGTGCCAGCACCATCCCGGGACAGGGGGCTCACGAGCAGTACTTC.

The CDR3 spells CATSRNEQFF. The DNA for the CDR3 is TGTGCCACCTCGCGGAATGAGCAGTTCTTC. The genes are TRBV6-1 and TRBJ2-1; D is undetermined. V was pared by 10 bases and J by 7 bases, with 8 bases between. The germline CDR1 and CDR2 sequences are MNHNS and SASEGT. This CDR3 has 10 amino acids.

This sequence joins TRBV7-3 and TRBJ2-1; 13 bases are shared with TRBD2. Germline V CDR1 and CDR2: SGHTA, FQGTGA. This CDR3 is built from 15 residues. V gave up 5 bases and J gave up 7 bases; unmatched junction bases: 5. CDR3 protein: CASSQPTSGRNEQFF. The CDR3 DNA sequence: TGTGCCAGCAGCCAACCGACTAGCGGGAGGAATGAGCAGTTCTTC. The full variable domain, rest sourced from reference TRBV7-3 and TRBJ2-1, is GAGVSQTPSNKVTEKGKYVELRCDPISGHTALYWYRQSLGQGPEFLIYFQGTGAADDSGLPNDRFFAVRPEGSVSTLKIQRTERGDSAVYLCASSQPTSGRNEQFFGPGTRLTVL.

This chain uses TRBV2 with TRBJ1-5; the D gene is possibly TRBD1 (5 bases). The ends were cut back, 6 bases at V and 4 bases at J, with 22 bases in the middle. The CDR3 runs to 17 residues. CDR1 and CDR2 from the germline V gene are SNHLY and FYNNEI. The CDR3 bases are TGTGCCAGCAGGCCTTACATCACCTTGGACACTAATCAGCCCCAGCATTTT. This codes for CASRPYITLDTNQPQHF.

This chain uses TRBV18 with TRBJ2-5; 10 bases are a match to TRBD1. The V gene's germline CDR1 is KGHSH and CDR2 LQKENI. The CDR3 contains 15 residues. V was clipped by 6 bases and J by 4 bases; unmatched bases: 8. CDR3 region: CASSSGQGRIETQYF. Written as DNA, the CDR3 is TGTGCCAGCTCGTCGGGACAGGGGCGGATAGAGACCCAGTACTTC. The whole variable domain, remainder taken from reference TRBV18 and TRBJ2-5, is NAGVMQNPRHLVRRRGQEARLRCSPMKGHSHVYWYRQLPEEGLKFMVYLQKENIIDESGMPKERFSAEFPKEGPSILRIQQVVRGDSAAYFCASSSGQGRIETQYFGPGTRLLVL.

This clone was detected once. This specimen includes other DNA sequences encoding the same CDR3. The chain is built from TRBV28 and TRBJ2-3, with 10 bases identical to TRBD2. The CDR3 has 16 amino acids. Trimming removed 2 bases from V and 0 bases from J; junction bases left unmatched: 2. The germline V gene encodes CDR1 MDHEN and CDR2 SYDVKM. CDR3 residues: CASSLTSGESTDTQYF. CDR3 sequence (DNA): TGTGCCAGCAGTTTAACTAGCGGGGAAAGCACAGATACGCAGTATTTT.

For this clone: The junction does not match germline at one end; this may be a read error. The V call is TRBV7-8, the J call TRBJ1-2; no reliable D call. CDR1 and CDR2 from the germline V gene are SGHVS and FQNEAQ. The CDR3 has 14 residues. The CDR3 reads CASSSGREGYDYTF. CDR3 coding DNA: TGTGCCAGCAGCTCCGGCCGCGAGGGTTATGACTACACCTTC.

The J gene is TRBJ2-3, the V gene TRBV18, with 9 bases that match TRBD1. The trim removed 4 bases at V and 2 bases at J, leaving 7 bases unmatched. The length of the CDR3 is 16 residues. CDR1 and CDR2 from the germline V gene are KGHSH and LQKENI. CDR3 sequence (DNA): TGTGCCAGCTCACGATCGGGACAGGGATCCACAGATACGCAGTATTTT. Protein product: CASSRSGQGSTDTQYF. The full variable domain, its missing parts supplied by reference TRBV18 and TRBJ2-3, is NAGVMQNPRHLVRRRGQEARLRCSPMKGHSHVYWYRQLPEEGLKFMVYLQKENIIDESGMPKERFSAEFPKEGPSILRIQQVVRGDSAAYFCASSRSGQGSTDTQYFGPGTRLTVL.

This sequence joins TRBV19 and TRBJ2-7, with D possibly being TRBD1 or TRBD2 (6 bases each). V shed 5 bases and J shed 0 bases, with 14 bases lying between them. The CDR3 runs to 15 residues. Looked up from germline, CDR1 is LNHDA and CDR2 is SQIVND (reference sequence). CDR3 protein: CASSVPGASSYEQYF. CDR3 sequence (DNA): TGTGCCAGTAGTGTTCCGGGGGCTAGCTCCTACGAGCAGTACTTC.

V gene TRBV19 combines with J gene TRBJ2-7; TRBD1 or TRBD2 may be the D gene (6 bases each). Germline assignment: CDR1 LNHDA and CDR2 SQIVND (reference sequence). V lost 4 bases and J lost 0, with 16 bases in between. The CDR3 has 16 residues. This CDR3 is CASSSDRRGSSYEQYF. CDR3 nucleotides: TGTGCCAGTAGTAGTGATCGGAGGGGGAGCTCCTACGAGCAGTACTTC. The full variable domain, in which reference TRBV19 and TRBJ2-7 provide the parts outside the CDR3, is DGGITQSPKYLFRKEGQNVTLSCEQNLNHDAMYWYRQDPGQGLRLIYYSQIVNDFQKGDIAEGYSVSREKKESFPLTVTSAQKNPTAFYLCASSSDRRGSSYEQYFGPGTRLTVT.

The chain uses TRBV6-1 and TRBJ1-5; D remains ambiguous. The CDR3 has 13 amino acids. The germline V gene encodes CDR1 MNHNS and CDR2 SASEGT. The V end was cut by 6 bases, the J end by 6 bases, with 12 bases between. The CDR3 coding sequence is TGTGCCAGCAGCAACCTACCGGTTCAGCCCCAGCATTTT. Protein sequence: CASSNLPVQPQHF.

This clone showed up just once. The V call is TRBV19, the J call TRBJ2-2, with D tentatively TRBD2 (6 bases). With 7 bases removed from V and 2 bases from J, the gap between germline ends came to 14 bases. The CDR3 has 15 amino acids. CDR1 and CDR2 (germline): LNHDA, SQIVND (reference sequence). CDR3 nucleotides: TGTGCCAGTATCAATTGGAGGGTTAACACCGGGGAGCTGTTTTTT. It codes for CASINWRVNTGELFF.

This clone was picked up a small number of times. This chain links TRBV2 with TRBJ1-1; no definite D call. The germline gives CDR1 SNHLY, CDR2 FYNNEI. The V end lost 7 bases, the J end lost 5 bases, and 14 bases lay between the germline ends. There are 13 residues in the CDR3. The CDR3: CASTQDSGTEAFF. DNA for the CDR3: TGTGCCAGCACCCAGGACTCGGGGACTGAAGCTTTCTTT.

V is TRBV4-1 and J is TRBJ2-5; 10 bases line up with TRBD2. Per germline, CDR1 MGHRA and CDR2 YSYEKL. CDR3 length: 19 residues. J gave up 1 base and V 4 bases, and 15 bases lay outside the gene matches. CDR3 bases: TGCGCCAGCAGCCTCTTTGCTAGCGGGAGTACCCTGACCCAAGAGACCCAGTACTTC. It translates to CASSLFASGSTLTQETQYF.

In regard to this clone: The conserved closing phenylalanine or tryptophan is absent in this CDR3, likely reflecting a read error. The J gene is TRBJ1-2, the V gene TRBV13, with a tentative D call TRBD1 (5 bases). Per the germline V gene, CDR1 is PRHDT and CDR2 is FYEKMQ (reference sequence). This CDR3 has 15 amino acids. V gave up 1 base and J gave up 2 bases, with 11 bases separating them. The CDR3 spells CASSLVGRGNYGYTL. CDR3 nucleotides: TGTGCCAGCAGCTTAGTAGGGCGGGGGAACTATGGCTACACCCTC.

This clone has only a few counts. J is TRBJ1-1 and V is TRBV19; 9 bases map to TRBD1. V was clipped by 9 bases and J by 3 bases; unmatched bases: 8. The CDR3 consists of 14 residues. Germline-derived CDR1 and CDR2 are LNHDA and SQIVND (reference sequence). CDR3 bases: TGTGCCAGCCATTGGGACAGGGACTACACTGAAGCTTTCTTT. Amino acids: CASHWDRDYTEAFF.

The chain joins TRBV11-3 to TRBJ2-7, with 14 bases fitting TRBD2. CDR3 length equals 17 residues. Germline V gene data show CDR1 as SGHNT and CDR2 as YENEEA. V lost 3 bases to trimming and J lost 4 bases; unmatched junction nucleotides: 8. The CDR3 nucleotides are TGTGCCAGCAGCTTCTGGACAGGGACTAGCGGGAGATACGAGCAGTACTTC. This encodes CASSFWTGTSGRYEQYF.